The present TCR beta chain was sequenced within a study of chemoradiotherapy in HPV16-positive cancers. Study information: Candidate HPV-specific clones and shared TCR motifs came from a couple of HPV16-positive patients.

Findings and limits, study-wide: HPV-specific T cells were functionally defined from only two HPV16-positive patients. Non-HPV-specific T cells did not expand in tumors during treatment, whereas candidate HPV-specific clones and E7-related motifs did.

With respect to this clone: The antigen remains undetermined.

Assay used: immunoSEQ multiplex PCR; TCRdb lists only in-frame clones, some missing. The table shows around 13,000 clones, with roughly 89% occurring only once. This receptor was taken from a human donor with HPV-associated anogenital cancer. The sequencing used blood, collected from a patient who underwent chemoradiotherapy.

CDR3 nucleotide sequence: TGTGCCAGCAGCCAAGATAGGCGCGGACTAGCGGGACTAAATGAGCAGTTCTTC. It translates to CASSQDRRGLAGLNEQFF. This rearrangement joins TRBV4-2 to TRBJ2-1; 12 bases align to TRBD2. This CDR3 spans 18 amino acids. Germline CDR1 reads LGHNA; CDR2 reads YNFKEQ. Unmatched junction bases numbered 10, after V lost 0 bases and J lost 7 bases.